Each of the 6 T cell receptor beta chains below was sequenced from the same sample in a study of CD4+ T cells in melanoma. The repertoire was sequenced with immunoSEQ multiplex PCR; TCRdb's copy has only in-frame clones and lacks some. Here the sample spans 9,100 or so clones, about three quarters being singletons. The specimen sequenced was tumor tissue. The receptors here all came from a human donor with melanoma.

The chain recombines TRBV30 with TRBJ2-1; TRBD1 or TRBD2 may be the D gene (6 bases each). Germline V gives CDR1 GTSNPN, CDR2 SVGIG (reference sequence). The CDR3 is 17 residues long. The ends were cut back, 2 bases at V and 7 bases at J, with 24 bases in the middle. The CDR3 nucleotides are TGTGCCTGGAGTTCCCCCGGGGGTGGGGGCCCTCGTAATGAGCAGTTCTTC. This sequence encodes CAWSSPGGGGPRNEQFF.

The J gene is TRBJ2-7, the V gene TRBV20-1; 7 positions agree with TRBD2. V shed 5 bases and J 3 bases; nucleotides not matched to a gene: 1. In germline, CDR1 is DFQATT, CDR2 SNEGSKA (reference sequence). The CDR3 loop spans 11 amino acids. The chain's CDR3 is CSAGTNYEQYF. DNA for the CDR3: TGCAGTGCTGGGACTAACTACGAGCAGTACTTC.

The CDR3 loop reads CASHTGFSGNTIYF. The DNA for the CDR3 is TGTGCCAGCCATACAGGGTTCTCTGGAAACACCATATATTTT. The V call is TRBV19, the J call TRBJ1-3; a possible D gene is TRBD1 (6 bases). Trimming took off 9 bases at V and 0 bases at J, with 12 bases between the two ends. Germline loops: CDR1 LNHDA, CDR2 SQIVND (reference sequence). The CDR3 extends over 14 amino acids.

The chain carries TRBV7-6 and TRBJ2-5; 7 bases align to TRBD2. The germline V gene encodes CDR1 SGHVS and CDR2 FNYEAQ. The trim removed 1 base at V and 0 bases at J, leaving 8 bases unmatched. CDR3 length equals 17 residues. This CDR3 reads CASSLVGGAGYQETQYF. The CDR3 DNA follows: TGTGCCAGCAGCTTAGTTGGTGGAGCGGGGTACCAAGAGACCCAGTACTTC.

This clone was detected a few times. The chain uses TRBV7-3 and TRBJ2-5; unclear D gene. Trimming took 4 bases from V and 0 from J, leaving 6 bases between them. Germline V gene sequence: CDR1 SGHTA, CDR2 FQGTGA. The CDR3 spans 13 residues. The CDR3 DNA follows: TGTGCCAGCAGCTCCCAGCACCAAGAGACCCAGTACTTC. As protein: CASSSQHQETQYF.

The chain uses TRBV2 and TRBJ2-7; 9 nucleotides agree with TRBD1. The CDR3 is 13 residues long. Trimming cost V 6 bases and J 2 bases; bases outside gene matches: 2. In germline, CDR1 is SNHLY, CDR2 FYNNEI. DNA of the CDR3: TGTGCCAGCAGGGGGACAGGGCCCTACGAGCAGTACTTC. Translating gives CASRGTGPYEQYF.